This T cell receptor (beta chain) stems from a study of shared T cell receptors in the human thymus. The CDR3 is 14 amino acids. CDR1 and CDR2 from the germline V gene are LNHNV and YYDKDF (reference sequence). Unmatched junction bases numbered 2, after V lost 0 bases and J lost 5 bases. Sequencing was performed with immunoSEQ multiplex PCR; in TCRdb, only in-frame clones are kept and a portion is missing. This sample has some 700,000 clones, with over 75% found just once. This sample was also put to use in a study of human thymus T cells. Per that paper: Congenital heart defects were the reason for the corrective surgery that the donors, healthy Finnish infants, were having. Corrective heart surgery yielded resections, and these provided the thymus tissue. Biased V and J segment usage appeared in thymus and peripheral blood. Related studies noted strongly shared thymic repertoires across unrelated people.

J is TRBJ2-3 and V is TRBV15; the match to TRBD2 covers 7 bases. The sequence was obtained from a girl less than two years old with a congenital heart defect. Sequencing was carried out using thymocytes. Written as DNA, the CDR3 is TGTGCCACCAGCAGAGATTGGGGGGGAGATACGCAGTATTTT. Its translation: CATSRDWGGDTQYF.